These 26 T cell receptor beta chains were all obtained from the same sample, sequenced in a study of cytomegalovirus exposure and HLA in healthy donors. The study ran its PCR with 60 Vbeta and 13 Jbeta primers. This table comes from immunoSEQ multiplex PCR, and its TCRdb copy is limited to in-frame clones, with some not included. The table lists approximately 98,000 clones, approximately 79% of them singletons, with about 2% in the top ten. Sequencing was done on a sample of PBMCs. The receptors shown here come from a male donor in good health and CMV-seronegative.

CDR3 nucleotides: TGTGCCAGCAGTGCTCGTGGGGGACTAGGATTTTACAATGAGCAGTTCTTC. Protein sequence: CASSARGGLGFYNEQFF. This chain joins TRBV6-1 and TRBJ2-1, with 8 bases identical to TRBD2. CDR1 MNHNS and CDR2 SASEGT come from the germline V gene. CDR3 size: 17 residues. Losses at the gene ends were 4 bases for V and 4 bases for J; bases not matched to a gene: 12.

This clone was observed a handful of times. The rearrangement links TRBV27 to TRBJ2-7; TRBD1 matches at 9 bases. The CDR3 extends over 15 amino acids. Germline assignment: CDR1 MNHEY and CDR2 SMNVEV (reference sequence). The junction had 11 bases not matched to a gene; V was cut back by 5 bases and J by 6 bases. DNA for the CDR3: TGTGCCAGCAGTCTGGGGACAGGGCTAGGGGGCGAGCAGTACTTC. It codes for CASSLGTGLGGEQYF.

The V and J genes are TRBV5-1 and TRBJ1-6, with D possibly being TRBD1 (6 bases). V was cut by 4 bases and J by 0 bases, with 14 bases left in between. Germline CDR1 and CDR2: SGHRS and YFSETQ. The CDR3 sequence is 17 residues long. CDR3 nucleotides: TGCGCCAGCAGCGCATCCGACAGGACCTCCTATAATTCACCCCTCCACTTT. Protein sequence: CASSASDRTSYNSPLHF.

This chain links TRBV5-6 with TRBJ1-1, with TRBD1 as a possible D gene (6 bases). There are 16 residues in the CDR3. Per the germline V gene, CDR1 is SGHDT and CDR2 is YYEEEE. The V end was cut by 2 bases, the J end by 1 base, with 15 bases between. CDR3: CASSLTGLGENTEAFF. The CDR3 DNA reads TGTGCCAGCAGCTTAACAGGGTTGGGAGAGAACACTGAAGCTTTCTTT.

This chain joins TRBV19 and TRBJ1-1; D unclear. The CDR3 has 15 amino acids. CDR1 is LNHDA, CDR2 SQIVND, per germline (reference sequence). The germline V and J ends were trimmed by 5 bases and 9 bases, with 22 bases remaining between them. In nucleotides, the CDR3 is TGTGCCAGTAGTCCATATCTACGGGAGGGTCGGAAAGCTTTCTTT. Translated: CASSPYLREGRKAFF.

The rearrangement links TRBV13 to TRBJ2-7; TRBD1 aligns across 10 bases. The CDR3 is made up of 17 amino acids. Germline CDR1 and CDR2: PRHDT and FYEKMQ (reference sequence). V lost 0 bases to trimming and J lost 2 bases; unmatched junction nucleotides: 7. This chain's CDR3 is CASSLGAGTGETYEQYF. The CDR3 DNA follows: TGTGCCAGCAGCTTAGGGGCCGGGACAGGGGAGACCTACGAGCAGTACTTC.

The rearrangement links TRBV19 to TRBJ2-7; D is perhaps TRBD1 (6 bases). The V gene's germline CDR1 is LNHDA and CDR2 SQIVND (reference sequence). Between the trimmed V and J ends, which lost 3 bases and 3 bases, there was a span of 9 bases. This CDR3 contains 13 residues. Written as DNA, the CDR3 is TGTGCCAGTAGTATCCCAGGGGACTACGAGCAGTACTTC. Translated, it gives CASSIPGDYEQYF.

CDR3 protein: CASSRDRGYTYEQYF. The CDR3, as DNA: TGTGCCAGCAGTCGGGACAGGGGCTATACCTACGAGCAGTACTTC. V and J are TRBV27 and TRBJ2-7; 10 bases agree with TRBD1. Germline-derived CDR1 and CDR2 are MNHEY and SMNVEV (reference sequence). This CDR3 is built from 15 residues. J gave up 2 bases and V 5 bases, and 6 bases lay outside the gene matches.

There are a few counts of this clone. The chain carries TRBV19 and TRBJ2-3, with 7 bases that match TRBD1. In germline, CDR1 is LNHDA, CDR2 SQIVND (reference sequence). V shed 5 bases, J shed 2 bases, and the junction held 13 bases outside the gene matches. This CDR3 contains 17 residues. The CDR3 region has the DNA TGTGCCAGTAGTCAGGGGCAAGGGACAGTGAACACAGATACGCAGTATTTT. It specifies CASSQGQGTVNTDTQYF.

The chain has TRBV11-2 and TRBJ1-2; perhaps TRBD1 as D (6 bases). From germline, CDR1 is SGHAT and CDR2 FQNNGV. CDR3 length: 13 amino acids. The ends were cut back, 5 bases at V and 4 bases at J, with 11 bases in the middle. CDR3 in amino acids: CASSRTEFYGYTF. CDR3 nucleotide sequence: TGTGCCAGCAGCCGGACAGAATTCTATGGCTACACCTTC.

The V call is TRBV27, the J call TRBJ1-2; 9 nucleotides match TRBD1. The length of the CDR3 is 16 residues. The germline gives CDR1 MNHEY, CDR2 SMNVEV (reference sequence). Losses at the gene ends were 5 bases for V and 8 bases for J; bases not matched to a gene: 15. The CDR3, as DNA: TGTGCCAGCAGTCCGACGTGGGTGGGACAGGGTGGAGGCTACACCTTC. Protein: CASSPTWVGQGGGYTF.

The V gene is TRBV6-5, the J gene TRBJ2-1; 10 bases are a match to TRBD2. V lost 4 bases, J lost 6 bases, and 6 bases stayed unmatched. Germline CDR1 is MNHEY and CDR2 is SVGAGI. The CDR3 is made up of 15 amino acids. CDR3 coding DNA: TGTGCCAGCAGTTCGACTAGCGGGTTTCCCAATGAGCAGTTCTTC. Protein product: CASSSTSGFPNEQFF.

This sequence joins TRBV4-1 and TRBJ1-1; TRBD1 is a possible D gene (5 bases). CDR3 size: 16 residues. Germline CDR1 and CDR2: MGHRA and YSYEKL. With 2 bases removed from V and 0 bases from J, the gap between germline ends came to 13 bases. Written as DNA, the CDR3 is TGCGCCAGCAGCCAATTGTCAGAAGGGGTGAACACTGAAGCTTTCTTT. Translated: CASSQLSEGVNTEAFF.

The gene calls are TRBV7-2 and TRBJ1-5, with unresolved D. The CDR3 contains 12 residues. CDR1 is SGHTA and CDR2 is FQGNSA in the germline V gene. Trimming removed 1 base at V and 6 bases at J, with 4 bases between. CDR3 residues: CASSLVGQPQHF. The CDR3, as DNA: TGTGCCAGCAGCTTAGTCGGTCAGCCCCAGCATTTT.

This clone showed up just a few times. CDR3 protein: CASSASGLPYEQYF. The CDR3 DNA reads as TGTGCCAGCAGTGCTAGCGGGCTTCCCTACGAGCAGTACTTC. V usage is TRBV25-1 and J usage is TRBJ2-7, with TRBD2 matching 8 bases. The CDR3 extends over 14 amino acids. Germline V CDR1 and CDR2: MGHDK, SYGVNS. The junction had 4 bases not matched to a gene; V was cut back by 4 bases and J by 2 bases.

This clone was recorded only once. The chain has TRBV7-2 and TRBJ1-1; D is unresolved. Germline values: CDR1 SGHTA, CDR2 FQGNSA. This CDR3 has 13 residues. Trimming stripped 5 bases from V and 0 bases from J, with 7 bases between. Here the CDR3 reads CASSREMNTEAFF. DNA for the CDR3: TGTGCCAGCAGCCGAGAAATGAACACTGAAGCTTTCTTT.

The chain is built from TRBV15 and TRBJ2-4; TRBD2 matches 12 bases. CDR1 LNHNV and CDR2 YYDKDF come from the germline V gene (reference sequence). This CDR3 is 20 amino acids long. V lost 1 base to trimming and J lost 1 base; unmatched junction nucleotides: 11. The CDR3 DNA is TGTGCCACCAGCAGAGGAGTTGCTAGCGGGAGGGGGAGGGCCAAAAACATTCAGTACTTC. This encodes CATSRGVASGRGRAKNIQYF.

This rearrangement joins TRBV25-1 to TRBJ1-1; D is possibly TRBD1 (6 bases). Trimming removed 1 base at V and 0 bases at J, with 9 bases between. The CDR3 covers 15 residues. The V gene's germline CDR1 is MGHDK and CDR2 SYGVNS. Here the CDR3 reads CASSELKGVNTEAFF. CDR3 DNA: TGTGCCAGCAGTGAATTGAAGGGGGTGAACACTGAAGCTTTCTTT.

This clone has only a few counts. The rearrangement joins TRBV15 to TRBJ2-3; 7 bases map to TRBD2. CDR1 LNHNV and CDR2 YYDKDF come from the germline V gene (reference sequence). V shed 3 bases, J shed 0 bases, and the junction held 6 bases outside the gene matches. The CDR3 extends over 16 amino acids. The DNA of the CDR3 is TGTGCCACCAGCAGGATTCGACTAGCTAGCACAGATACGCAGTATTTT. Translating gives CATSRIRLASTDTQYF.

This chain joins TRBV27 and TRBJ2-7, with D possibly being TRBD2 (6 bases). The CDR3 has 16 residues. Germline V gene sequence: CDR1 MNHEY, CDR2 SMNVEV (reference sequence). The V end lost 2 bases, the J end lost 3 bases, and 17 bases lay between the germline ends. Written as DNA, the CDR3 is TGTGCCAGCAGTTTAACGGGCGCGGGACCCTTCTACGAGCAGTACTTC. Translated, it gives CASSLTGAGPFYEQYF.

This clone was recorded once. The rearrangement uses TRBV4-1 and TRBJ1-5; D may be TRBD1 (6 bases). V lost 3 bases and J 3 bases, leaving 9 bases between the germline ends. The germline CDR1 and CDR2 sequences are MGHRA and YSYEKL. The CDR3 contains 14 residues. CDR3 amino acids: CASSQGAYNQPQHF. As DNA, the CDR3 is TGCGCCAGCAGCCAGGGGGCGTACAATCAGCCCCAGCATTTT.

This chain links TRBV10-2 with TRBJ1-1, with a tentative D call TRBD1 (5 bases). The V gene's germline CDR1 is WSHSY and CDR2 SAAADI. Deletions cut 6 bases from V and 2 bases from J, with 10 bases between. The CDR3 is 13 amino acids. CDR3 in DNA: TGCGCCAGCAGCTTGGGGGGAAACACTGAAGCTTTCTTT. It yields the protein CASSLGGNTEAFF.

The chain combines TRBV4-1 with TRBJ1-5; 12 nucleotides match TRBD1. The trim removed 2 bases at V and 5 bases at J, leaving 7 bases unmatched. Per the germline V gene, CDR1 is MGHRA and CDR2 is YSYEKL. This CDR3 comprises 17 residues. The CDR3 loop is CASSQTGTGGDDQPQHF. The CDR3 DNA sequence: TGCGCCAGCAGCCAAACAGGGACAGGGGGCGACGATCAGCCCCAGCATTTT.

In this sample, this clone turned up a few times. The chain recombines TRBV4-1 with TRBJ2-7; unclear D gene. V was clipped by 3 bases and J by 2 bases, with 11 bases between them. The CDR3 contains 14 residues. Per the germline V gene, CDR1 is MGHRA and CDR2 is YSYEKL. In nucleotides, the CDR3 is TGCGCCAGCAGCCAGGGCGACGGTCCCTACGAGCAGTACTTC. This codes for CASSQGDGPYEQYF.

With regard to this clone: The junction departs from germline at one end; a sequencing error may be responsible. CDR3 protein: CSSSEPGGGDVGGANVLTF. The CDR3 DNA sequence: TGTTCCAGCAGTGAACCAGGGGGCGGCGATGTAGGGGGGGCCAACGTCCTGACTTTC. The V gene is TRBV7-9, the J gene TRBJ2-6, with 8 nucleotides matching TRBD1. This CDR3 contains 19 residues. Germline V gene lookup returns CDR1 SEHNR and CDR2 FQNEAQ (reference sequence).

The rearrangement joins TRBV7-3 to TRBJ1-1; D is undetermined. This CDR3 contains 15 residues. The V gene's germline CDR1 is SGHTA and CDR2 FQGTGA. V shed 4 bases and J shed 5 bases, with 17 bases lying between them. The CDR3 sequence: CASSSLTPGGTEAFF. In DNA form, the CDR3 reads TGTGCCAGCAGCTCATTGACACCTGGAGGAACTGAAGCTTTCTTT.